This entry describes one T cell receptor (beta chain). The J segment lost 0 bases and the V segment lost 3 bases, leaving 13 bases of the junction unmatched. This CDR3 has 18 amino acids. CDR1 is LGHDT, CDR2 YNNKEL, per germline (reference sequence). Using its own MiXCR run on the RT-PCR reads, TCRdb lists one record per CDR3 protein. The sample yields more than 850,000 distinct CDR3 sequences, roughly 18% seen once. The data belong to a study of patients and donors after allogeneic stem cell transplantation. The J gene is TRBJ1-2, the V gene TRBV3-1; 7 bases line up with TRBD1. The sequence was obtained from a human donor who was either an allogeneic HSCT recipient or a stem cell or donor lymphocyte infusion donor (not recorded which). It is not recorded whose cells these are; they may come from a transplant donor. Sequenced sample: blood, either unsorted or a sorted T cell fraction (not recorded which). CDR3 bases: TGTGCCAGCAGCCATACCGAGGACAGGAGGTATTCTAACTATGGCTACACCTTC. This codes for CASSHTEDRRYSNYGYTF.